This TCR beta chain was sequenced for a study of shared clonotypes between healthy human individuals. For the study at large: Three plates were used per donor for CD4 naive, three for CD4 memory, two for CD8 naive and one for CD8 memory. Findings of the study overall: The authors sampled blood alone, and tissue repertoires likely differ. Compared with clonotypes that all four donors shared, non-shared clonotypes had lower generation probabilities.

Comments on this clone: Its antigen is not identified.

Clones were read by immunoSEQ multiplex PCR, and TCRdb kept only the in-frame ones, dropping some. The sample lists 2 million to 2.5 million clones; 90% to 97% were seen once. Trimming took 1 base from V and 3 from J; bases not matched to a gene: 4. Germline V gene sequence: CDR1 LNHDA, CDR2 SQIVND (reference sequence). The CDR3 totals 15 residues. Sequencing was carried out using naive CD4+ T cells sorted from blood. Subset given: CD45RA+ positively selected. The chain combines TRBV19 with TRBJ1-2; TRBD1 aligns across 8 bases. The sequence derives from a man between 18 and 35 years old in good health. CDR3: CASSIVPQGDYGYTF. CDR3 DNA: TGTGCCAGTAGTATAGTTCCACAGGGGGACTATGGCTACACCTTC.